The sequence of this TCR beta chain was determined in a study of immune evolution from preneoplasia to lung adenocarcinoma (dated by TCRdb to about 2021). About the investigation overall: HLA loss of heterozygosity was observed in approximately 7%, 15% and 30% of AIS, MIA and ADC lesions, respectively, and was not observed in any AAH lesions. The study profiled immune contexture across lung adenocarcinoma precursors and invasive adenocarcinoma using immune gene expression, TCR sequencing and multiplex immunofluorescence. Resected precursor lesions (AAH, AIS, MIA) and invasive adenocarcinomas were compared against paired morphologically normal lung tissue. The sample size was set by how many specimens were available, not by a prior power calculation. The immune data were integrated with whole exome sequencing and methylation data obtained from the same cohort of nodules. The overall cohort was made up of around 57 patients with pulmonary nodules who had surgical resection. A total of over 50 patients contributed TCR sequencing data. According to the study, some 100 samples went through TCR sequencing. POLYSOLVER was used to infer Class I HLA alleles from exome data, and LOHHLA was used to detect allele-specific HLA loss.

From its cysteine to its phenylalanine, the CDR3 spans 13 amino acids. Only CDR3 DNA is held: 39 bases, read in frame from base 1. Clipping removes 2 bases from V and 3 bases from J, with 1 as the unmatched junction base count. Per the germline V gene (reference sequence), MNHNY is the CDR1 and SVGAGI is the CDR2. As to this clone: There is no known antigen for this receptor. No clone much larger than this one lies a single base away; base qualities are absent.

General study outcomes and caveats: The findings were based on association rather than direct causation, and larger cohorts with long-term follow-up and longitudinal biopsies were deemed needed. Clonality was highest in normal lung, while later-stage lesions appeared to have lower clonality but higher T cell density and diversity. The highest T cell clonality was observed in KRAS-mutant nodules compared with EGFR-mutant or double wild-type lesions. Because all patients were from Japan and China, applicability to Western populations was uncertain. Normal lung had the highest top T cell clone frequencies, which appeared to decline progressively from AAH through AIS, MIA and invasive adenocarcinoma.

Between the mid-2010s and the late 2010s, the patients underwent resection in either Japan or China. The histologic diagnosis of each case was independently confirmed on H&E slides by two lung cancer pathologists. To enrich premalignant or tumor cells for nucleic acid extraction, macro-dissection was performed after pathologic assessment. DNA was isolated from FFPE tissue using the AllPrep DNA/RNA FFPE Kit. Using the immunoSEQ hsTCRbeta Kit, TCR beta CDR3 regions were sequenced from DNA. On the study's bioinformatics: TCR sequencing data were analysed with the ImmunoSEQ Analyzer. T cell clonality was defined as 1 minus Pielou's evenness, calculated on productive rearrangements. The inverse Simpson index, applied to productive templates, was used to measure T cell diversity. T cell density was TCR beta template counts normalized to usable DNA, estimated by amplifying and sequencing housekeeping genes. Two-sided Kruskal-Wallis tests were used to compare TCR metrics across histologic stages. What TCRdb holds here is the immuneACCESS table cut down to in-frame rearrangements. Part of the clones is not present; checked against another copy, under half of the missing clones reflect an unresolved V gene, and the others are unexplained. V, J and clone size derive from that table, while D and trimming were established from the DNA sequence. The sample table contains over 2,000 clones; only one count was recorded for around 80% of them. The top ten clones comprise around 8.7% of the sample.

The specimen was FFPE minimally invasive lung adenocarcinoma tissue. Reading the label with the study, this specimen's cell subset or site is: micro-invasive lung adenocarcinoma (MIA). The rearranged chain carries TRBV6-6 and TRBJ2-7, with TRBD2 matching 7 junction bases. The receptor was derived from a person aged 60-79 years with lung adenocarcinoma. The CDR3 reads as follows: CASSYGTNYEQYF. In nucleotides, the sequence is TGTGCCAGCAGTTACGGGACTAACTACGAGCAGTACTTC.